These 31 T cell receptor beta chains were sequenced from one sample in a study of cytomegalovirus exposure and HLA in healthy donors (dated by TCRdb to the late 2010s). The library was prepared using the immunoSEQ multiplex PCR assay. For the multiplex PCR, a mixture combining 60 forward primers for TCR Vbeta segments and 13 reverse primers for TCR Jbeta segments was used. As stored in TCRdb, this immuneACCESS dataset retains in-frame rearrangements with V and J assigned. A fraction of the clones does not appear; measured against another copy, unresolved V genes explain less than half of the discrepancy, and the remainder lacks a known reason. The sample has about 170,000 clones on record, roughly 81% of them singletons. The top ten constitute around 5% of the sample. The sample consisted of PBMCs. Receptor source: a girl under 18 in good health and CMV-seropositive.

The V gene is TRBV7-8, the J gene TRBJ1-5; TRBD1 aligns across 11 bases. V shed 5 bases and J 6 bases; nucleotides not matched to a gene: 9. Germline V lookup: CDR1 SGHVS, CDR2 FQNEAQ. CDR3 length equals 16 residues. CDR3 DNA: TGTGCCAGCAGCGCCTCTGGGACAGGGGGTAGTCAGCCCCAGCATTTT. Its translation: CASSASGTGGSQPQHF. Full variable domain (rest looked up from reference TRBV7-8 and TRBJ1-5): GAGVSQSPRYKVAKRGQDVALRCDPISGHVSLFWYQQALGQGPEFLTYFQNEAQLDKSGLPSDRFFAERPEGSVSTLKIQRTQQEDSAVYLCASSASGTGGSQPQHFGDGTRLSIL.

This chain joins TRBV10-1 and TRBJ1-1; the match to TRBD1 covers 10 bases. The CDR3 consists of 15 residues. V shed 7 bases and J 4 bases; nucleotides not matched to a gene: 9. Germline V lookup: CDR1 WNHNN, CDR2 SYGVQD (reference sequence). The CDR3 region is CASNPDRGRVTEAFF. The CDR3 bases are TGCGCCAGCAACCCCGACAGGGGGCGCGTCACTGAAGCTTTCTTT.

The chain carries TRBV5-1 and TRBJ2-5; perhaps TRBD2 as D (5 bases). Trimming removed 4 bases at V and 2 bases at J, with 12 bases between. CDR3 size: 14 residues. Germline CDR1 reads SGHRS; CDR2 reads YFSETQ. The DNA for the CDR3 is TGCGCCAGCAGCCCCGGGGTAAAGCAAGAGACCCAGTACTTC. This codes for CASSPGVKQETQYF.

The CDR3 loop is CASSSGGTYEQYF. CDR3 nucleotides: TGTGCCAGCAGCTCAGGGGGAACCTACGAGCAGTACTTC. The gene calls are TRBV5-4 and TRBJ2-7, with 7 bases fitting TRBD1. The V and J ends lost 3 bases and 2 bases, in that order; junction bases with no gene match: 2. Germline V CDR1 and CDR2: SGHNT, YYREEE (reference sequence). The CDR3 is 13 residues long. Drawing the rest from reference TRBV5-4 and TRBJ2-7, the complete variable domain is ETGVTQSPTHLIKTRGQQVTLRCSSQSGHNTVSWYQQALGQGPQFIFQYYREEENGRGNFPPRFSGLQFPNYSSELNVNALELDDSALYLCASSSGGTYEQYFGPGTRLTVT.

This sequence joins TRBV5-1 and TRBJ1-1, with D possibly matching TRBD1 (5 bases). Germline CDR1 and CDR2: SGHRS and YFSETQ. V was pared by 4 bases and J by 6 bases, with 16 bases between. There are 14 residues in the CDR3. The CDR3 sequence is CASSRKTVRSEAFF. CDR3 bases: TGCGCCAGCAGCAGGAAGACAGTACGTTCTGAAGCTTTCTTT.

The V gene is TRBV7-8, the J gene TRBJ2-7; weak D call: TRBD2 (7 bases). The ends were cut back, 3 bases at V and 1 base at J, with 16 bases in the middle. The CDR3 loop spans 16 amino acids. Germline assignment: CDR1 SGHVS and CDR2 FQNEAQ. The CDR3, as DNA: TGTGCCAGCAGCTTTCCCTCCGGGGGGCCTTCCTACGAGCAGTACTTC. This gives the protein CASSFPSGGPSYEQYF.

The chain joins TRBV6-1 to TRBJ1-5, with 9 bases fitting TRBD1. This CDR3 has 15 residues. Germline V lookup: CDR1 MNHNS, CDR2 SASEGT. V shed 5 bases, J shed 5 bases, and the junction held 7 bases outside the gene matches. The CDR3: CASSSGTGRDQPQHF. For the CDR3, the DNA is TGTGCCAGCAGTTCCGGGACAGGGAGGGATCAGCCCCAGCATTTT.

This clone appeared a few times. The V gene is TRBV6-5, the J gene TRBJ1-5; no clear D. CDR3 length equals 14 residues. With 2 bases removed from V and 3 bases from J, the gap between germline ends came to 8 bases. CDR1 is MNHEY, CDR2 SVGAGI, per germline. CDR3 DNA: TGTGCCAGCAGTTACGCCAGGAACAATCAGCCCCAGCATTTT. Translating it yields CASSYARNNQPQHF.

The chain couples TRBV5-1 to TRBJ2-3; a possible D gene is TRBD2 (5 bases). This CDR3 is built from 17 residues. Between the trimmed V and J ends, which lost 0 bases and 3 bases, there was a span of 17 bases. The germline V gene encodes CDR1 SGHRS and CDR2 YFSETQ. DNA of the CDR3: TGCGCCAGCAGCTTGGTGAGTCCCAGCGGATTGACAGATACGCAGTATTTT. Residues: CASSLVSPSGLTDTQYF.

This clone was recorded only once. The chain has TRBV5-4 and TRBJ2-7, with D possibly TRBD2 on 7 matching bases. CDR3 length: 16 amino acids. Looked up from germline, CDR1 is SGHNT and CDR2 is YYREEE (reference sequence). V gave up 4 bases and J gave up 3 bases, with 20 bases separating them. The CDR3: CASSLGGPASGYEQYF. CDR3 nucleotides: TGTGCCAGCAGCCTGGGGGGGCCGGCGTCCGGCTACGAGCAGTACTTC.

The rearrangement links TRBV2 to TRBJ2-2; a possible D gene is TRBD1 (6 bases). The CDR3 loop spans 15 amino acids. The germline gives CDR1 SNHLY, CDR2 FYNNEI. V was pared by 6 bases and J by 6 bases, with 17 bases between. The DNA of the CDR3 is TGTGCCAGCAGGGGTCAAACAGGGTTCCCCGGGGAGCTGTTTTTT. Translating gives CASRGQTGFPGELFF.

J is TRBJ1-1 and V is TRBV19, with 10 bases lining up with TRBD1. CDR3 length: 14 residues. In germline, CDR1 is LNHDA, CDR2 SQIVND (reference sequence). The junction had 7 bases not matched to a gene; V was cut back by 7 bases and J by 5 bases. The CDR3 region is CASTPGQGRTEAFF. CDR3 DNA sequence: TGTGCCAGTACACCGGGACAGGGGAGAACTGAAGCTTTCTTT.

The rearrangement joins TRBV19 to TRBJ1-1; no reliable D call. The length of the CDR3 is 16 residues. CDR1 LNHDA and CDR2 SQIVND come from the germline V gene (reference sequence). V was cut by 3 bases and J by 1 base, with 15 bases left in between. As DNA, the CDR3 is TGTGCCAGTAGTATGGGGAGTGTGGTAGCGAACACTGAAGCTTTCTTT. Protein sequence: CASSMGSVVANTEAFF.

CDR3 sequence reads: CSVPGQTNTGELFF. The DNA of the CDR3 is TGCAGCGTCCCGGGACAGACGAACACCGGGGAGCTGTTTTTT. J is TRBJ2-2 and V is TRBV29-1; TRBD1 agrees at 7 bases. Germline values: CDR1 SQVTM, CDR2 ANQGSEA. The CDR3 consists of 14 residues. J lost 0 bases, V lost 6 bases, and 4 bases had no gene match.

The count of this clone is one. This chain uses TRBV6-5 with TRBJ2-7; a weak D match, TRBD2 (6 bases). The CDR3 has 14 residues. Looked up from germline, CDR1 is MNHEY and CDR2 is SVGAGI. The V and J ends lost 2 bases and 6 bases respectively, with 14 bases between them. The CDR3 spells CASSYGTEGSEQYF. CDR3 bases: TGTGCCAGCAGTTACGGTACGGAGGGTAGCGAGCAGTACTTC.

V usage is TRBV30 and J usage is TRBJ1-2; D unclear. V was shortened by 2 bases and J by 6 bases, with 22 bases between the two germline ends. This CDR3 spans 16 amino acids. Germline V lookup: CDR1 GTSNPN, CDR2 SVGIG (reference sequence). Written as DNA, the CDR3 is TGTGCCTGGAGTCCCCCCCCAGCGGAAGGGATCCATGGCTACACCTTC. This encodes CAWSPPPAEGIHGYTF.

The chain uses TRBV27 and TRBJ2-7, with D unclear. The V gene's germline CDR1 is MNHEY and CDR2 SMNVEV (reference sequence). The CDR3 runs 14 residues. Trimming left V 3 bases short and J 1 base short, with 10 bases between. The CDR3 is CASSFAAASYEQYF. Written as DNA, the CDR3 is TGTGCCAGCAGTTTCGCGGCAGCTTCCTACGAGCAGTACTTC.

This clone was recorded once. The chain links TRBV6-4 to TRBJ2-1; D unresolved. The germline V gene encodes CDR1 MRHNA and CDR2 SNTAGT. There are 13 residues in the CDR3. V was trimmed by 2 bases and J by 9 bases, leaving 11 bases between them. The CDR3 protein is CASSDQVSGEQFF. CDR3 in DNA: TGTGCCAGCAGTGACCAGGTGTCTGGTGAGCAGTTCTTC.

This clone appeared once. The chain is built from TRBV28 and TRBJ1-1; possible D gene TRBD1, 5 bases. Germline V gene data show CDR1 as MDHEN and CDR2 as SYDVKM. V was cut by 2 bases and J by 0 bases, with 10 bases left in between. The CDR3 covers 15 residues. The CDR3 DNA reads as TGTGCCAGCAGTTTACGCGGGACGGTGAACACTGAAGCTTTCTTT. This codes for CASSLRGTVNTEAFF.

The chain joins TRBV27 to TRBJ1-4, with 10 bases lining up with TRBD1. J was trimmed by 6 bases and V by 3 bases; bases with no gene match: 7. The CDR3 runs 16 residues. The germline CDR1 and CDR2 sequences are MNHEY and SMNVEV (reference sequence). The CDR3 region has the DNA TGTGCCAGCAGTTTGCTCAGGGACAGGGGCGATGAAAAACTGTTTTTT. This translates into CASSLLRDRGDEKLFF.

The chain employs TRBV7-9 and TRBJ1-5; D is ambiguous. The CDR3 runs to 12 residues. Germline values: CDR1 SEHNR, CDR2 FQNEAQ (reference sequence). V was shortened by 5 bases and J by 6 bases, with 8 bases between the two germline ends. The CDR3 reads CASSHGFQPQHF. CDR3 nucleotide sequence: TGTGCCAGCAGCCACGGGTTTCAGCCCCAGCATTTT.

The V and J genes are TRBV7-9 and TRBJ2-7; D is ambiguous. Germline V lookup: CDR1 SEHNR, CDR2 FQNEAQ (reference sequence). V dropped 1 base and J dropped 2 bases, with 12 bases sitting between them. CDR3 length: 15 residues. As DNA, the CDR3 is TGTGCCAGCAGCTTAGGTGAGAAAGCTACCTACGAGCAGTACTTC. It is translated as CASSLGEKATYEQYF.

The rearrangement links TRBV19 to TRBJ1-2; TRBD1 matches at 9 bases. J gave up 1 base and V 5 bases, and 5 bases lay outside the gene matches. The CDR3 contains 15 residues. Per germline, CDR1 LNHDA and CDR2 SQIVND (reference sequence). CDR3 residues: CASSVGQGLNYGYTF. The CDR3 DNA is TGTGCCAGTAGTGTGGGACAGGGACTTAACTATGGCTACACCTTC.

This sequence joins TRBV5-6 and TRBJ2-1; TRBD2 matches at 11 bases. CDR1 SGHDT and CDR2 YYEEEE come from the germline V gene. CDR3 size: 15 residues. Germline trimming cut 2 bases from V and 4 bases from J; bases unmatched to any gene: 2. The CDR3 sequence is CASSFRLAGYNEQFF. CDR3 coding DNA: TGTGCCAGCAGCTTTAGACTAGCGGGATACAATGAGCAGTTCTTC.

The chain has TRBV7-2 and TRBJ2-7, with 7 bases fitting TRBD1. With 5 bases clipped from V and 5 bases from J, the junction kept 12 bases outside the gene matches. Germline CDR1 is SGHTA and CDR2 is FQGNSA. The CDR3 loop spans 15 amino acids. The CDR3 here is CASSPDRAVRNEQYF. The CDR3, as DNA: TGTGCCAGCAGCCCCGACAGGGCTGTACGGAACGAGCAGTACTTC.

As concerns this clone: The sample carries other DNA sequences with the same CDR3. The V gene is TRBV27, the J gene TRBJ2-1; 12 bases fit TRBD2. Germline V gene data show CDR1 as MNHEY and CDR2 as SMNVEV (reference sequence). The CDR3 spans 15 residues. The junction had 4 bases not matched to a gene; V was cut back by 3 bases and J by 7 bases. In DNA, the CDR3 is TGTGCCAGCAGTTTGACTAGCGGGGGACTAAATGAGCAGTTCTTC. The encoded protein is CASSLTSGGLNEQFF.

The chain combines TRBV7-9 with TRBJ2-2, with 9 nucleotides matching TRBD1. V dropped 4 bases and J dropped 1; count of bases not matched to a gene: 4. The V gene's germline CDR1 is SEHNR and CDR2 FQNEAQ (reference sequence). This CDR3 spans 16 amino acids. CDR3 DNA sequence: TGTGCCAGCAGCTCCTCGGGACAGGGGAACACCGGGGAGCTGTTTTTT. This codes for CASSSSGQGNTGELFF.

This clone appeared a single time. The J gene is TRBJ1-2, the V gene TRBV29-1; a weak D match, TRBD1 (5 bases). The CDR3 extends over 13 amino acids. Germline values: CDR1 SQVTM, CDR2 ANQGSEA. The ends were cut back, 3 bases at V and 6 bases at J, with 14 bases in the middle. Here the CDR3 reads CSVDEVRGNGYTF. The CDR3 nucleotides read TGCAGCGTTGATGAAGTTAGGGGTAATGGCTACACCTTC.

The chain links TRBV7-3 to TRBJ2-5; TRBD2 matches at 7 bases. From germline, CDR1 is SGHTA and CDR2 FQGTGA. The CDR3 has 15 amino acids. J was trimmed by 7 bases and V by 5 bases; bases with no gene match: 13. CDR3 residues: CASSHTGPTGGTQYF. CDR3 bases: TGTGCCAGCAGCCATACCGGACCCACGGGGGGGACCCAGTACTTC.

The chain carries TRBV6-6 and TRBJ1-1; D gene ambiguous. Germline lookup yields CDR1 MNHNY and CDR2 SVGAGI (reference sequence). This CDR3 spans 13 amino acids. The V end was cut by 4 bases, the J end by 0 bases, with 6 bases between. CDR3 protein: CASSSYMNTEAFF. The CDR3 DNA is TGTGCCAGCAGTTCATACATGAACACTGAAGCTTTCTTT.

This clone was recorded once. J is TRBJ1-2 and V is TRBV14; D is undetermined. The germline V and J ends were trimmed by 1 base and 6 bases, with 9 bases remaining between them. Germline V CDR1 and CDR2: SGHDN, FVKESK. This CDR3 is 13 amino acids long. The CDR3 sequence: CASSQVILHGYTF. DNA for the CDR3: TGTGCCAGCAGCCAAGTAATTCTACATGGCTACACCTTC.